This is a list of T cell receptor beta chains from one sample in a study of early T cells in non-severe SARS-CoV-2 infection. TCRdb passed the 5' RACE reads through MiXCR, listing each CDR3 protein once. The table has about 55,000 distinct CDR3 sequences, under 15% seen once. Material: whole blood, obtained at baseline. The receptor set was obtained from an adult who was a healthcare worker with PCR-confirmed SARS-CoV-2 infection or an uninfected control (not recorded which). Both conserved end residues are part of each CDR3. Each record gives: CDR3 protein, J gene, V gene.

CASSLLRTGAYEQYF | TRBJ2-7 | TRBV7-8
CASSLSLSGLHF | TRBJ1-6 | TRBV7-2
CASSQVGGNQPQHF | TRBJ1-5 | TRBV4-2
CASNLLGGFDTEAFF | TRBJ1-1 | TRBV5-5
CASSYVMNTEAFF | TRBJ1-1 | TRBV7-9
CASKGQGATYEQYF | TRBJ2-7 | TRBV5-1
CSASGGQPGETQYF | TRBJ2-5 | TRBV20-1
CASSSRTGEQFF | TRBJ2-1 | TRBV7-3
CASRVRTGGDEQFF | TRBJ2-1 | TRBV5-1
CASTLGEGAGELFF | TRBJ2-2 | TRBV12-3/TRBV12-4
CASSLDYEQYF | TRBJ2-7 | TRBV7-9
CASSQDLQGARQETQYF | TRBJ2-5 | TRBV4-1
CASTAFNGNEQFF | TRBJ2-1 | TRBV6-4
CASSATGGYTEAFF | TRBJ1-1 | TRBV6-1
CASSLASGSGEQYF | TRBJ2-7 | TRBV5-1
CASTNLPGQGSLDTQYF | TRBJ2-3 | TRBV19
CASSLRSGNKYEQYF | TRBJ2-7 | TRBV5-1
CASSPSSDTQYF | TRBJ2-3 | TRBV18
CSASQRYNEQFF | TRBJ2-1 | TRBV20-1
CASSREVGGSPLHF | TRBJ1-6 | TRBV11-2
CSAREGTGGTEAFF | TRBJ1-1 | TRBV20-1
CASSHDTDTQYF | TRBJ2-3 | TRBV7-9
CASTLGTGGRNQPQHF | TRBJ1-5 | TRBV12-3/TRBV12-4
CASSHLGDSNYGYTF | TRBJ1-2 | TRBV7-9
CSATPASERWDTQYF | TRBJ2-3 | TRBV20-1
CASSYSTESSSAFF | TRBJ1-1 | TRBV6-5
CATSDFDQETQYF | TRBJ2-5 | TRBV24-1
CATRRDHSGDTQYF | TRBJ2-3 | TRBV4-1
CSVESRGSNYGYTF | TRBJ1-2 | TRBV29-1
CASSLGQGNSGNTIYF | TRBJ1-3 | TRBV7-9
CASSLDSHGNEQFF | TRBJ2-1 | TRBV6-4
CASSWYEQYF | TRBJ2-7 | TRBV25-1
CASSLGPEKGTQYF | TRBJ2-5 | TRBV7-6
CAISPGTSGGSSYEQYF | TRBJ2-7 | TRBV10-3
CASSPMGGTYEQYF | TRBJ2-7 | TRBV4-1
CANKGSMGDEQFF | TRBJ2-1 | TRBV28
CASSLTQGPSGDTQYF | TRBJ2-3 | TRBV6-5
CASSPDRAVDTQYF | TRBJ2-3 | TRBV7-7
CASRASGGTWNEQFF | TRBJ2-1 | TRBV2
CSVVAGLARSYEQYF | TRBJ2-7 | TRBV29-1
CASSRASTDTQYF | TRBJ2-3 | TRBV7-3
CASSPRGEAFF | TRBJ1-1 | TRBV7-2
CATGRESGPGGNEQFF | TRBJ2-1 | TRBV27
CASSPPIGVNEQFF | TRBJ2-1 | TRBV7-2
CASSQAPYTGELFF | TRBJ2-2 | TRBV3-1
CATSRDRNYGQFF | TRBJ2-1 | TRBV15
CASSQTSSPGTGELFF | TRBJ2-2 | TRBV7-6
CSAIDRPNQPQHF | TRBJ1-5 | TRBV20-1
CASRKTGVPGSPLHF | TRBJ1-6 | TRBV5-6